This T cell receptor (beta chain) is drawn from a study of T-cell memory formation after mild COVID-19. Study-wide points: Specificity for SARS-CoV-2 was not confirmed among the second-wave clones peaking on day 37. The finding that pre-infection memory included some responding clones suggested that cross-reactive memory joined.

Points on this clonotype: Its antigen is currently unknown.

5'RACE with constant-segment primers yielded barcoded, UMI-tagged TCR alpha and TCR beta cDNA libraries. TCRdb reanalysed the 5' RACE reads using MiXCR and keeps one entry per CDR3 protein. The data show roughly 370,000 distinct CDR3 sequences, about 15% seen once. Input material: PBMCs or a T cell subset sorted from them (not recorded which). The clonotype comes from a young man who had mild COVID-19 (a few samples of this study predate the infection). Cell type and time point are not known.

The CDR3 sequence is CASSRRDHLGTEAFF. The DNA of the CDR3 is TGTGCCAGCAGCCGCCGGGACCATTTAGGGACTGAAGCTTTCTTT. The chain combines TRBV12-3 or TRBV12-4 with TRBJ1-1, with a possible D match to TRBD1 (5 bases). The CDR3 runs 15 residues. The V end was cut by 6 bases, the J end by 5 bases, with 19 bases between.